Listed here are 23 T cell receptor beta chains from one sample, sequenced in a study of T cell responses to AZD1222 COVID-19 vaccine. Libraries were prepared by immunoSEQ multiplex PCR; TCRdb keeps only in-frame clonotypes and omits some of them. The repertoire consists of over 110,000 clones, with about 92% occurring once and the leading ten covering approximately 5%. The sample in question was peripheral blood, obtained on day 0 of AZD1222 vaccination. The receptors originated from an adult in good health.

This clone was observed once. CDR3 residues: CASSPSRLPDRAFF. The CDR3 DNA reads as TGTGCCAGCAGTCCCTCTCGGCTACCCGATCGGGCTTTCTTT. The V call is TRBV6-6, the J call TRBJ1-1; D gene uncertain. Germline values: CDR1 MNHNY, CDR2 SVGAGI (reference sequence). The CDR3 is made up of 14 amino acids. Trimming cost V 5 bases and J 11 bases, with 21 bases left between them.

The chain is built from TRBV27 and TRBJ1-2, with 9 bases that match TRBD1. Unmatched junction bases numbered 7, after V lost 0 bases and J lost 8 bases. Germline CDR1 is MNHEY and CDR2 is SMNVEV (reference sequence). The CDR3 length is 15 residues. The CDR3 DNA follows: TGTGCCAGCAGTTTATCACAGGGGGCAGTTAAAGGCTACACCTTC. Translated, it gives CASSLSQGAVKGYTF.

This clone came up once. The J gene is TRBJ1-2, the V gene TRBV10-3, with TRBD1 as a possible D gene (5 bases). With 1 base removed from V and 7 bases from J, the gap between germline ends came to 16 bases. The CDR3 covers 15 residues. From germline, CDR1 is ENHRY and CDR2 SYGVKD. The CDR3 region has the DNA TGTGCCATCAGTGAGTTTTTAGAGGGGACGCGTGGCTACACCTTC. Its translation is CAISEFLEGTRGYTF.

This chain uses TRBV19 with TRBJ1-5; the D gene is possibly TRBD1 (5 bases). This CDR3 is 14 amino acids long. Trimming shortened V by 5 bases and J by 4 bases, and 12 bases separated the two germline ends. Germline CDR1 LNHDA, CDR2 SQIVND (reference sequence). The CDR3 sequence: CASSQGPLNQPQHF. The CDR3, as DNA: TGTGCCAGTAGTCAGGGTCCGCTAAATCAGCCCCAGCATTTT.

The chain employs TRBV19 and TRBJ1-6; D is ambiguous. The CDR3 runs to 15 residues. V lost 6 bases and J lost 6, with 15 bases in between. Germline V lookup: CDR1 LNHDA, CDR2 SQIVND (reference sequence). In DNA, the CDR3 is TGTGCCAGTAGGGACGGCTCTCCTGGTAATTCACCCCTCCACTTT. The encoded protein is CASRDGSPGNSPLHF.

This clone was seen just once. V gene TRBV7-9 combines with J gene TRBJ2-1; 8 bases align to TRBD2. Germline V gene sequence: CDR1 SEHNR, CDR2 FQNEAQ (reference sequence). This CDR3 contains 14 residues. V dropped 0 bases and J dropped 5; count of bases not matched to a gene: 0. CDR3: CASSLALADNEQFF. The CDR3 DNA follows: TGTGCCAGCAGCTTAGCACTAGCGGACAATGAGCAGTTCTTC.

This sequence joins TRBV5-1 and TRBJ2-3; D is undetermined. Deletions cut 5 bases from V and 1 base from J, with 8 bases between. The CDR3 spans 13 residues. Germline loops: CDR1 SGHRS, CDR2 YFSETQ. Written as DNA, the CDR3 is TGCGCCAGCAGGGGGATTGGCACAGATACGCAGTATTTT. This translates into CASRGIGTDTQYF.

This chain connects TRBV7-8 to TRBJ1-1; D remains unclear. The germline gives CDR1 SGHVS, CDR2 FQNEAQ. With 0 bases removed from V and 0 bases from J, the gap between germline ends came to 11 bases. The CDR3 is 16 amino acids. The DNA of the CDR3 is TGTGCCAGCAGCTTAGCGCGGGCCGCGATGAACACTGAAGCTTTCTTT. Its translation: CASSLARAAMNTEAFF.

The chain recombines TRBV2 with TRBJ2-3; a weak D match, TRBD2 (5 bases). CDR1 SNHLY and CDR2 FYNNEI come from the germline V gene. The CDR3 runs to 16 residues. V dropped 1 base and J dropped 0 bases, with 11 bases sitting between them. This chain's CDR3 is CASSEGGAASTDTQYF. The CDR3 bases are TGTGCCAGCAGTGAAGGCGGAGCGGCTAGCACAGATACGCAGTATTTT.

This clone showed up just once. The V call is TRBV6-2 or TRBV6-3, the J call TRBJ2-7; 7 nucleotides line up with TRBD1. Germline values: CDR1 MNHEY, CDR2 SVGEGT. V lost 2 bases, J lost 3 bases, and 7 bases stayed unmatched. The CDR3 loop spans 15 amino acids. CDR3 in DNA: TGTGCCAGCAGTTACAGACGGGGACAGATCTACGAGCAGTACTTC. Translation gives CASSYRRGQIYEQYF.

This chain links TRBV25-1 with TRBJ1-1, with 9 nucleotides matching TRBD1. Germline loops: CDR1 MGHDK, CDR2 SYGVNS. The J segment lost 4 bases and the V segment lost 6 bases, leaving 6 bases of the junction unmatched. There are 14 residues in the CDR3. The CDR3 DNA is TGTGCCAGCAGGGACAGGGGATTGAGCACTGAAGCTTTCTTT. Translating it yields CASRDRGLSTEAFF.

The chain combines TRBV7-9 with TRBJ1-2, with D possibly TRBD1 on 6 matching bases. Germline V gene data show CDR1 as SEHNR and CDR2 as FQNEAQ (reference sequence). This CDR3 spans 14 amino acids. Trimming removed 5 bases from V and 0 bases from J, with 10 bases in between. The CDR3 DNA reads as TGTGCCAGCAGCCTAGGGGGTTCTAACTATGGCTACACCTTC. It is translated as CASSLGGSNYGYTF.

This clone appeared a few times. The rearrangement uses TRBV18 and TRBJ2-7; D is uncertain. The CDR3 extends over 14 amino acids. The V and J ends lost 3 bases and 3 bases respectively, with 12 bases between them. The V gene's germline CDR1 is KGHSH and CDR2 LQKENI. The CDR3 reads CASSPMSGDYEQYF. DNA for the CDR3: TGTGCCAGCTCACCTATGAGTGGGGACTACGAGCAGTACTTC.

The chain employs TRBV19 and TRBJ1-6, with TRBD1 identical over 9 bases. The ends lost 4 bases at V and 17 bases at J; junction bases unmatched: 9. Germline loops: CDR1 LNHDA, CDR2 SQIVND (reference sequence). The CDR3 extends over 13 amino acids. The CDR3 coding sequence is TGTGCCAGTAGTACCTTACCGGGACAGGGTATCCACTTT. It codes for CASSTLPGQGIHF.

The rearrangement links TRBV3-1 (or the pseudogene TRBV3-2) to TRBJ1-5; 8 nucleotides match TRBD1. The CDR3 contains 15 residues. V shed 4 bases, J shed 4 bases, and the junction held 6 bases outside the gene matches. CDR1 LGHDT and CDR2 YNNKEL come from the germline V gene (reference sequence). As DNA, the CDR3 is TGTGCCAGCAGCCCAGGGGGCTCAACGAATCAGCCCCAGCATTTT. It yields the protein CASSPGGSTNQPQHF.

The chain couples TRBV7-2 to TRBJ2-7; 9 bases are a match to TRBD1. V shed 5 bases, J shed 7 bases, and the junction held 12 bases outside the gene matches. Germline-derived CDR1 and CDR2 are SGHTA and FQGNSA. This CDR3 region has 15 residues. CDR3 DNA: TGTGCCAGCAGCCAGGGGGACAGGGTCACACAGGAGCAGTACTTC. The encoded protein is CASSQGDRVTQEQYF.

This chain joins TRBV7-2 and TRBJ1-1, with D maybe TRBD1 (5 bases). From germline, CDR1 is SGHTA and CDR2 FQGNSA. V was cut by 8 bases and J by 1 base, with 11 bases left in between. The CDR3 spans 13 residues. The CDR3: CASGQYRNTEAFF. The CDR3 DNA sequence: TGTGCCAGCGGACAATATCGGAACACTGAAGCTTTCTTT.

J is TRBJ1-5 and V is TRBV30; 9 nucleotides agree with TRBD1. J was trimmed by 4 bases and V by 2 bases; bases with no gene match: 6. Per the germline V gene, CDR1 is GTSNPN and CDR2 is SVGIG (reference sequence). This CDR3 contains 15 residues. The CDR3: CAWSSTGQGNQPQHF. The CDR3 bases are TGTGCCTGGAGTTCGACTGGACAGGGGAATCAGCCCCAGCATTTT.

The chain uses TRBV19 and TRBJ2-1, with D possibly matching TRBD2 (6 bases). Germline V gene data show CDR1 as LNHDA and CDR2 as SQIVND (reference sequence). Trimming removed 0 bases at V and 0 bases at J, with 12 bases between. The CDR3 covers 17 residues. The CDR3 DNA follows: TGTGCCAGTAGTATAGATGTGGCGGGGCCCTCCTACAATGAGCAGTTCTTC. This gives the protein CASSIDVAGPSYNEQFF.

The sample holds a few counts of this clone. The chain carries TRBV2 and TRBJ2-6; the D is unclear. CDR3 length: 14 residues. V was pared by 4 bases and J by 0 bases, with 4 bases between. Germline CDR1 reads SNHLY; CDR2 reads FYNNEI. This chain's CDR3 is CASSASSGANVLTF. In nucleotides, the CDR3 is TGTGCCAGCAGTGCGTCCTCTGGGGCCAACGTCCTGACTTTC.

CDR3 region: CATSRDLRASNQPQHF. CDR3 nucleotides: TGTGCCACCAGCAGAGATTTGCGGGCAAGCAATCAGCCCCAGCATTTT. V is TRBV15 and J is TRBJ1-5; the D is unclear. Trimming removed 0 bases from V and 1 base from J, with 10 bases in between. Germline V CDR1 and CDR2: LNHNV, YYDKDF (reference sequence). This CDR3 is 16 amino acids long.

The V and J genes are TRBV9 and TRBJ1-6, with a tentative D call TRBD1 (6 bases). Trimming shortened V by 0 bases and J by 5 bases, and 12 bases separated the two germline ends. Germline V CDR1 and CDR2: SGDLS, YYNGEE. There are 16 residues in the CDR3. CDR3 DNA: TGTGCCAGCAGCGTAGGCCAAGGACAGAATAATTCACCCCTCCACTTT. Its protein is CASSVGQGQNNSPLHF.

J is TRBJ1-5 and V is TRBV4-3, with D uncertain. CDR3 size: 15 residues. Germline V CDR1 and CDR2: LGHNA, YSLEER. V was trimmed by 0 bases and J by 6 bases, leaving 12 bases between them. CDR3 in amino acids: CASSQDGGIGQPQHF. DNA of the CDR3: TGCGCCAGCAGCCAAGACGGAGGGATCGGTCAGCCCCAGCATTTT.